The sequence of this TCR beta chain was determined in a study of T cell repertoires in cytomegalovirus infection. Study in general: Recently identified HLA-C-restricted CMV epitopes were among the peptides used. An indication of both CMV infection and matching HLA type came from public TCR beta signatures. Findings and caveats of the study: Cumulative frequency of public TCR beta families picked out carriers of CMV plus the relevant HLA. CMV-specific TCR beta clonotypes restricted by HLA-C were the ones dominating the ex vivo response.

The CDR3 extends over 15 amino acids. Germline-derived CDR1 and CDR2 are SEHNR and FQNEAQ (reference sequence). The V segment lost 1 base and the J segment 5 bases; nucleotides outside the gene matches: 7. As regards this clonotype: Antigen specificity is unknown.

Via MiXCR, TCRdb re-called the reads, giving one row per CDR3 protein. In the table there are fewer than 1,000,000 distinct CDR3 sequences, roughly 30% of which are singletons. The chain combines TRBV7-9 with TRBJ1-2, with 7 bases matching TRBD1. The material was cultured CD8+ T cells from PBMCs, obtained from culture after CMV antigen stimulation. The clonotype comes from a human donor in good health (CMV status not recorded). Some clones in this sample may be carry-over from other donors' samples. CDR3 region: CASSLEGRGSYGYTF. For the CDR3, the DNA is TGTGCCAGCAGCTTAGAAGGCAGGGGGAGTTATGGCTACACCTTC. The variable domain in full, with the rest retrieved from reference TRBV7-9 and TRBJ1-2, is DTGVSQNPRHKITKRGQNVTFRCDPISEHNRLYWYRQTLGQGPEFLTYFQNEAQLEKSRLLSDRFSAERPKGSFSTLEIQRTEQGDSAMYLCASSLEGRGSYGYTFGSGTRLTVV.